This T cell receptor beta chain was found in a study of beta chain features in type 1 diabetes. Findings of the study overall: Among patients with Type 1 diabetes, TCRB CDR3s were moderately but significantly shorter in every one of the four CD4+ subsets.

The V gene's germline CDR1 is SGHNT and CDR2 YYREEE (reference sequence). V dropped 4 bases and J dropped 5; count of bases not matched to a gene: 8. The CDR3 loop spans 14 amino acids. With respect to this clone: Its antigen is not identified.

One heparinised blood draw averaging roughly 100 mL was given by each donor. Markers CD45RO/CCR7/CD25/CD127/CD95/CD27 served to sort CD4+ naive, central memory, regulatory and stem cell-like memory cells. Purity exceeding 95% was reached by all sorted populations. Since all of the isolated RNA was reverse transcribed, expressed TCRB transcripts were what got sequenced. Approximately 3.6 million reads, on average, came from each naive, central memory and regulatory T cell sample. Only in-frame clones appear in the TCRdb table, and some are missing; sequencing was by immunoSEQ multiplex PCR. The table shows a few hundred thousand clones, with approximately 25% occurring only once.

V gene TRBV5-4 combines with J gene TRBJ2-5, with TRBD1 matching over 7 bases. The clonotype originates from a woman younger than 45 with type 1 diabetes. Sequences were obtained from naive CD4+ T cells from blood. In DNA, the CDR3 is TGTGCCAGCAGCCCGAAAGGGGGCAGGGAGACCCAGTACTTC. It is translated as CASSPKGGRETQYF.